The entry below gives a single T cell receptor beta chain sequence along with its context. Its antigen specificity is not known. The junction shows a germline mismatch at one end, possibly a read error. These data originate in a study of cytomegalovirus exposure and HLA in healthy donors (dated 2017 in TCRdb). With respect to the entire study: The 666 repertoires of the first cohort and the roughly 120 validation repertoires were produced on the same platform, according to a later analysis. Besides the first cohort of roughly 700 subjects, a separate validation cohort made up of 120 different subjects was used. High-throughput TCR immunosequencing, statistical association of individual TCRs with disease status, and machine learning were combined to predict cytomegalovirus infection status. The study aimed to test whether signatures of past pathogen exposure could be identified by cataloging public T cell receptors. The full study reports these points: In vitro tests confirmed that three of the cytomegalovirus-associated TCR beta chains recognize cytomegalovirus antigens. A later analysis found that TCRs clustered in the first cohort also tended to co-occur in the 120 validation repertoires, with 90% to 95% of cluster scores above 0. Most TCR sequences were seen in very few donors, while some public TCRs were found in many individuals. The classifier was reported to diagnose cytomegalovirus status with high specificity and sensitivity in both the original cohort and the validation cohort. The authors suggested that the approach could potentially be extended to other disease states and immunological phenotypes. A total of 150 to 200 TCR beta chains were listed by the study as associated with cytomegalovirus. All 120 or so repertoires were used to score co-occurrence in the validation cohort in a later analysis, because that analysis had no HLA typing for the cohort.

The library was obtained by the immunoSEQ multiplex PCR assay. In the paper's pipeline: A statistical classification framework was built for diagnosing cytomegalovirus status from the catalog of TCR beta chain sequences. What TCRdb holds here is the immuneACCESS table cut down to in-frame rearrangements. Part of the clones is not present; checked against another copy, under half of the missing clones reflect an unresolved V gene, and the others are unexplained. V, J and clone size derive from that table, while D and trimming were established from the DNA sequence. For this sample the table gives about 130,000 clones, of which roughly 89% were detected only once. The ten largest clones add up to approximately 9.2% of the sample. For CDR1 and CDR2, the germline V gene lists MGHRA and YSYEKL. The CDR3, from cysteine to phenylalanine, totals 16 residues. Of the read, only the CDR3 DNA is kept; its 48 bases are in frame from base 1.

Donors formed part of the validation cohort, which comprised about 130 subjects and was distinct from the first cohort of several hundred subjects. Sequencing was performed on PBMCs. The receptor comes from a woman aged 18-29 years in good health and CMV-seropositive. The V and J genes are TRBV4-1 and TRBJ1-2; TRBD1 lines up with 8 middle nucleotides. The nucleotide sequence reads TGCGCCAGCAGCCAAGGCCCTGGCAGGGGGCCCGTAGATTCAGCCTTC. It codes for CASSQGPGRGPVDSAF.